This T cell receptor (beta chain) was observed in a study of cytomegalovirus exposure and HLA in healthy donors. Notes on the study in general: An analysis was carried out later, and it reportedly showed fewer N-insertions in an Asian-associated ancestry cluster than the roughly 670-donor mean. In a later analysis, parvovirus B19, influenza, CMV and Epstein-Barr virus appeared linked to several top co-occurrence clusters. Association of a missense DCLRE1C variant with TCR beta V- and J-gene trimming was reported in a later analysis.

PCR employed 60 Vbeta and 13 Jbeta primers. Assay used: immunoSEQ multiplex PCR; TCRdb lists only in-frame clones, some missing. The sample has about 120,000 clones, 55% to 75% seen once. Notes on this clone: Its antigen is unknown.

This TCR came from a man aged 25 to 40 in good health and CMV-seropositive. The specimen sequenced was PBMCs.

CDR3 residues: CASRRGQVHSYEQYF. CDR3 DNA: TGTGCCAGCAGGAGGGGACAGGTCCACTCCTACGAGCAGTACTTC. V and J are TRBV2 and TRBJ2-7; 8 bases fit TRBD1. The CDR3 consists of 15 residues. Trimming cost V 6 bases and J 0 bases; bases outside gene matches: 7. Looked up from germline, CDR1 is SNHLY and CDR2 is FYNNEI.